These 32 T cell receptor beta chains were sequenced from one sample in a study of T cell repertoires in cytomegalovirus infection. TCRdb ran MiXCR on the reads and lists one entry per CDR3 protein. The top ten clones hold roughly 1.7% of a sample with about 240,000 distinct CDR3 sequences, about 12% of them seen once. Sequencing was performed on PBMCs. The receptors were sampled from a human donor in good health (CMV status not recorded). Some clones in this sample may be carry-over from other donors' samples.

This clonotype came up a few times. The gene calls are TRBV2 and TRBJ1-1; D unclear. V was trimmed by 2 bases and J by 1 base, leaving 14 bases between them. CDR1 and CDR2 from the germline V gene are SNHLY and FYNNEI. This CDR3 region has 16 residues. This CDR3 is CASSEWAYEGNTEAFF. In DNA, the CDR3 is TGTGCCAGCAGTGAATGGGCTTACGAGGGGAACACTGAAGCTTTCTTT.

The genes are TRBV5-1 and TRBJ2-3, with a possible D match to TRBD2 (5 bases). Germline V gene lookup returns CDR1 SGHRS and CDR2 YFSETQ. The CDR3 contains 16 residues. V lost 4 bases, J lost 0 bases, and 15 bases lay in between. The CDR3 protein is CASSIGGNPSTDTQYF. DNA of the CDR3: TGCGCCAGCAGCATCGGAGGAAATCCGAGCACAGATACGCAGTATTTT.

The chain combines TRBV6-2 or TRBV6-3 with TRBJ2-3; either TRBD1 or TRBD2 may fit D (5 bases each). The CDR3 is 11 amino acids. V was shortened by 5 bases and J by 8 bases, with 8 bases between the two germline ends. Germline CDR1 reads MNHEY; CDR2 reads SVGEGT. This CDR3 is CASSHGGTQYF. CDR3 nucleotides: TGTGCCAGCAGTCATGGGGGTACGCAGTATTTT.

In its sample, this clonotype was seen a few times. V usage is TRBV7-3 and J usage is TRBJ2-7, with 8 bases identical to TRBD2. Trimming at V came to 4 bases and at J to 0 bases, leaving 5 bases not matched to a gene. This CDR3 spans 15 amino acids. Germline-derived CDR1 and CDR2 are SGHTA and FQGTGA. For the CDR3, the DNA is TGTGCCAGCAGCTATAGCGGGGCCAGCTCCTACGAGCAGTACTTC. Protein product: CASSYSGASSYEQYF.

The table lists this clonotype with many counts. The chain combines TRBV7-2 with TRBJ2-3; D not resolved. The V and J ends lost 1 base and 1 base respectively, with 12 bases between them. Germline V gene lookup returns CDR1 SGHTA and CDR2 FQGNSA. The CDR3 sequence is 16 residues long. The CDR3 DNA is TGTGCCAGCAGCTTAGGTATAGTTCCCCGCACAGATACGCAGTATTTT. Translating gives CASSLGIVPRTDTQYF.

In DNA form, the CDR3 reads TGTGCCAGCAGTGGGGGGAACCCGGGACTACGGAAGACCCAGTACTTC. This encodes CASSGGNPGLRKTQYF. V usage is TRBV11-1 and J usage is TRBJ2-5, with 7 bases lining up with TRBD2. The CDR3 runs 16 residues. Germline assignment: CDR1 SGHAT and CDR2 FQDESV (reference sequence). J lost 6 bases, V lost 6 bases, and 16 bases had no gene match.

This clonotype was seen at least ten times. The V call is TRBV7-2, the J call TRBJ2-2; D ambiguous. V lost 2 bases, J lost 6 bases, and 10 bases lay in between. Germline values: CDR1 SGHTA, CDR2 FQGNSA. The CDR3 totals 14 residues. CDR3 coding DNA: TGTGCCAGCAGCTTACCGGGTTATCCCGGGGAGCTGTTTTTT. Its translation: CASSLPGYPGELFF.

The table lists this clonotype with many counts. V gene TRBV29-1 combines with J gene TRBJ2-5; D may correspond to TRBD1 or TRBD2 (5 bases each). Germline V lookup: CDR1 SQVTM, CDR2 ANQGSEA. This CDR3 contains 12 residues. Written as DNA, the CDR3 is TGCAGTCTCCGGGACGGCCAAGAGACCCAGTACTTC. Translated: CSLRDGQETQYF.

This clonotype has at least ten counts. The genes are TRBV28 and TRBJ2-1, with D unresolved. This CDR3 has 13 residues. Deletions cut 4 bases from V and 5 bases from J, with 9 bases between. Looked up from germline, CDR1 is MDHEN and CDR2 is SYDVKM. In DNA, the CDR3 is TGTGCCAGCAGTTCCACGCCACACAATGAGCAGTTCTTC. Translating gives CASSSTPHNEQFF.

This clonotype was observed at least ten times. The chain recombines TRBV7-2 with TRBJ2-1, with D possibly being TRBD2 (6 bases). The germline gives CDR1 SGHTA, CDR2 FQGNSA. V was cut by 0 bases and J by 9 bases, with 12 bases left in between. This CDR3 has 14 residues. The CDR3 DNA sequence: TGTGCCAGCAGCTTAGCTAGTGGGCGGGGTGAGCAGTTCTTC. Translation gives CASSLASGRGEQFF.

Only a few counts were recorded for this clonotype. V is TRBV19 and J is TRBJ2-2; TRBD2 matches 10 bases. There are 15 residues in the CDR3. Trimming removed 5 bases from V and 2 bases from J; junction bases left unmatched: 2. Germline-derived CDR1 and CDR2 are LNHDA and SQIVND (reference sequence). CDR3 sequence reads: CASSRLAGNTGELFF. DNA of the CDR3: TGTGCCAGTAGTCGACTAGCGGGCAACACCGGGGAGCTGTTTTTT.

In its sample, this clonotype was seen a few times. V gene TRBV18 combines with J gene TRBJ2-7; tentative D call: TRBD2 (6 bases). V gave up 4 bases and J gave up 2 bases, with 9 bases separating them. CDR3 length: 13 amino acids. CDR1 and CDR2 (germline): KGHSH, LQKENI. The chain's CDR3 is CASSRAGPYEQYF. Written as DNA, the CDR3 is TGTGCCAGCTCACGGGCGGGACCCTACGAGCAGTACTTC.

The CDR3 is CASSVEGGGQETQYF. The DNA for the CDR3 is TGTGCCAGCAGCGTCGAAGGGGGGGGCCAAGAGACCCAGTACTTC. The chain employs TRBV9 and TRBJ2-5, with D maybe TRBD2 (7 bases). Germline CDR1 and CDR2: SGDLS and YYNGEE. The CDR3 loop spans 15 amino acids. V was pared by 2 bases and J by 1 base, with 12 bases between.

This clonotype was found a few times. The rearrangement joins TRBV19 to TRBJ2-3; 9 nucleotides align to TRBD2. Per germline, CDR1 LNHDA and CDR2 SQIVND (reference sequence). CDR3 size: 15 residues. V trimming: 3 bases; J trimming: 2 bases; junction bases outside the gene matches: 3. The DNA for the CDR3 is TGTGCCAGTAGTATTCAGCGGGGGGCCACAGATACGCAGTATTTT. Translating gives CASSIQRGATDTQYF.

This clonotype was seen a handful of times. The chain uses TRBV11-1 and TRBJ2-7; 8 positions agree with TRBD1. The CDR3 totals 17 residues. V lost 4 bases, J lost 2 bases, and 13 bases stayed unmatched. Germline V CDR1 and CDR2: SGHAT, FQDESV (reference sequence). The CDR3 reads CASSSLFPGQVTYEQYF. The CDR3, as DNA: TGTGCCAGCAGCTCCCTATTCCCGGGACAGGTAACCTACGAGCAGTACTTC.

In the case of this clonotype: This may come from a read error, since a much larger clone is one base off. This chain links TRBV18 with TRBJ1-2; no clear D gene. Per the germline V gene, CDR1 is KGHSH and CDR2 is LQKENI. CDR3 length: 13 amino acids. The CDR3 loop reads CASPPDQERGYTF. The DNA for the CDR3 is TGTGCCAGCCCACCAGACCAAGAGCGTGGCTACACCTTC.

In its sample, this clonotype was seen many times. This rearrangement joins TRBV7-2 to TRBJ2-5; 9 bases fit TRBD1. The V segment lost 0 bases and the J segment 4 bases; nucleotides outside the gene matches: 3. CDR3 length: 15 residues. Germline CDR1 SGHTA, CDR2 FQGNSA. CDR3 nucleotides: TGTGCCAGCAGCTTAGCGACAGGGGGGGCAGAGACCCAGTACTTC. Its translation: CASSLATGGAETQYF.

This clonotype has just a few counts. V is TRBV5-1 and J is TRBJ2-2; no definite D call. The CDR3 loop spans 16 amino acids. From germline, CDR1 is SGHRS and CDR2 YFSETQ. V was clipped by 0 bases and J by 2 bases, with 11 bases between them. The CDR3 reads CASSLEPAQNTGELFF. CDR3 bases: TGCGCCAGCAGCTTGGAGCCGGCGCAAAACACCGGGGAGCTGTTTTTT.

The rearrangement links TRBV6-5 to TRBJ1-2; D unclear. Trimming took off 7 bases at V and 8 bases at J, with 23 bases between the two ends. Germline V gene lookup returns CDR1 MNHEY and CDR2 SVGAGI. This CDR3 is 15 amino acids long. The CDR3 bases are TGTGCCAGCATACGGACCCCCCGCGGGATGGAAGGCTACACCTTC. This sequence encodes CASIRTPRGMEGYTF.

This clonotype came up many times. The CDR3, as DNA: TGCGCCAGCAGCTTGGAGTTAACCTCTGGGGCCAACGTCCTGACTTTC. Protein: CASSLELTSGANVLTF. The chain recombines TRBV5-1 with TRBJ2-6, with D hard to call. Germline CDR1 is SGHRS and CDR2 is YFSETQ. The CDR3 consists of 16 residues. V was clipped by 0 bases and J by 0 bases, with 7 bases between them.

This clonotype was counted ten times or more. This chain connects TRBV6-2 or TRBV6-3 to TRBJ2-7, with 14 nucleotides matching TRBD2. V shed 7 bases and J 4 bases; nucleotides not matched to a gene: 9. The CDR3 runs to 16 residues. Per the germline V gene, CDR1 is MNHEY and CDR2 is SVGEGT. The CDR3, as DNA: TGTGCCAGCACCTACTCGGGACTAGCGGGAGATTACGAGCAGTACTTC. Its translation: CASTYSGLAGDYEQYF.

This clonotype was detected many times. The V call is TRBV7-2, the J call TRBJ2-3, with D possibly being TRBD2 (6 bases). This CDR3 comprises 16 residues. Trimming took off 5 bases at V and 1 base at J, with 16 bases between the two ends. The germline V gene has CDR1 SGHTA and CDR2 FQGNSA. CDR3 sequence: CASSATSSERTDTQYF. CDR3 DNA sequence: TGTGCCAGCAGCGCGACCTCTAGCGAACGCACAGATACGCAGTATTTT. The whole variable domain, remainder taken from reference TRBV7-2 and TRBJ2-3, is GAGVSQSPSNKVTEKGKDVELRCDPISGHTALYWYRQSLGQGLEFLIYFQGNSAPDKSGLPSDRFSAERTGGSVSTLTIQRTQQEDSAVYLCASSATSSERTDTQYFGPGTRLTVL.

This clonotype came up many times. The gene calls are TRBV7-2 and TRBJ2-3; 8 bases match TRBD2. CDR1 is SGHTA and CDR2 is FQGNSA in the germline V gene. The V and J ends lost 2 bases and 3 bases, in that order; junction bases with no gene match: 10. The CDR3 totals 17 residues. The CDR3 bases are TGTGCCAGCAGCTTATTAGGGGGGGGACTAGGAACAGATACGCAGTATTTT. This translates into CASSLLGGGLGTDTQYF.

This clonotype has at least ten counts. V and J are TRBV6-4 and TRBJ1-5; 7 bases align to TRBD1. Germline V gene lookup returns CDR1 MRHNA and CDR2 SNTAGT. The ends lost 3 bases at V and 7 bases at J; junction bases unmatched: 6. The CDR3 loop spans 14 amino acids. The CDR3 bases are TGTGCCAGCAGTGAGACCAGGGGGGACCAGCCCCAGCATTTT. Amino acids: CASSETRGDQPQHF.

There are many counts of this clonotype. This chain connects TRBV28 to TRBJ1-5; 8 nucleotides match TRBD1. The CDR3 is 14 residues long. The J segment lost 6 bases and the V segment lost 5 bases, leaving 6 bases of the junction unmatched. From germline, CDR1 is MDHEN and CDR2 SYDVKM. The CDR3 DNA sequence: TGTGCCAGCAGTCAGGACAGGGAGAGTCAGCCCCAGCATTTT. This translates into CASSQDRESQPQHF.

This clonotype has just a few counts. This chain joins TRBV20-1 and TRBJ2-1; a weak D match, TRBD2 (7 bases). Germline loops: CDR1 DFQATT, CDR2 SNEGSKA (reference sequence). V shed 1 base and J shed 5 bases, with 18 bases lying between them. The CDR3 runs to 16 residues. The CDR3 DNA is TGCAGTGCTAGAGTCCCCCACGGGGGGCCTCACAATGAGCAGTTCTTC. Protein sequence: CSARVPHGGPHNEQFF.

This clonotype was observed many times. V gene TRBV7-2 combines with J gene TRBJ2-7; TRBD2 agrees at 8 bases. With 8 bases clipped from V and 0 bases from J, the junction kept 3 bases outside the gene matches. From germline, CDR1 is SGHTA and CDR2 FQGNSA. The CDR3 is 13 residues long. In nucleotides, the CDR3 is TGTGCCAGCCTAACTAGCGGCTCCTACGAGCAGTACTTC. Protein: CASLTSGSYEQYF.

This clonotype was seen only a few times. J is TRBJ1-5 and V is TRBV19; D might be TRBD1 (5 bases). Trimming cost V 6 bases and J 5 bases, with 20 bases left between them. Per the germline V gene, CDR1 is LNHDA and CDR2 is SQIVND (reference sequence). CDR3 size: 16 residues. The CDR3 nucleotides are TGTGCCAGTAGCCCCGGGACCGGTGGCAGAGATCAGCCCCAGCATTTT. It encodes CASSPGTGGRDQPQHF.

This clonotype has only one observation. This chain links TRBV19 with TRBJ2-2, with D possibly TRBD2 on 6 matching bases. Trimming shortened V by 3 bases and J by 13 bases, and 21 bases separated the two germline ends. Germline assignment: CDR1 LNHDA and CDR2 SQIVND (reference sequence). The CDR3 is made up of 15 amino acids. The CDR3 reads CASSIRELGLSRLFF. The CDR3 coding sequence is TGTGCCAGTAGTATCCGTGAGTTGGGACTCTCAAGGCTGTTTTTT.

This clonotype was observed a few times. The genes are TRBV6-2 or TRBV6-3 and TRBJ1-6, with D perhaps TRBD1 (6 bases). The CDR3 contains 14 residues. CDR1 MNHEY and CDR2 SVGEGT come from the germline V gene. V lost 0 bases and J 12 bases, leaving 12 bases between the germline ends. The CDR3 DNA reads TGTGCCAGCAGTTACTCGGGGACACTGAAACCCCTCCACTTT. Its protein is CASSYSGTLKPLHF.

J is TRBJ2-3 and V is TRBV6-5; the D gene is possibly TRBD2 (6 bases). The CDR3 loop spans 17 amino acids. With 0 bases removed from V and 3 bases from J, the gap between germline ends came to 16 bases. CDR1 and CDR2 (germline): MNHEY, SVGAGI. The CDR3 bases are TGTGCCAGCAGTTACTCGTTAGCGGCTCTGGGGACAGATACGCAGTATTTT. Translating gives CASSYSLAALGTDTQYF.

In this sample, this clonotype turned up many times. The chain links TRBV7-3 to TRBJ2-5; 11 bases are a match to TRBD1. The CDR3 consists of 14 residues. V lost 5 bases, J lost 5 bases, and 4 bases stayed unmatched. Germline CDR1 and CDR2: SGHTA and FQGTGA. In nucleotides, the CDR3 is TGTGCCAGCAGCAATGGACAGGGGGCCGAGACCCAGTACTTC. The encoded protein is CASSNGQGAETQYF.